This T cell receptor beta chain derives from a study of blood T cell repertoires in COVID-19. The CDR3 is 15 residues long. Looked up from germline, CDR1 is MNHEY and CDR2 is SMNVEV (reference sequence). Trimming left V 6 bases short and J 3 bases short, with 17 bases between. Method: immunoSEQ multiplex PCR; TCRdb's copy keeps in-frame clones and lacks some. The sample includes around 480,000 clones, around 89% of them seen just once. The sequencing input was peripheral blood. The chain links TRBV27 to TRBJ1-1, with D perhaps matching TRBD1 (6 bases). The sequence derives from a woman aged 50 to 60 with COVID-19, enrolled during active disease. In nucleotides, the CDR3 is TGTGCCAGCAGCCCGGTGGGGGGGCCCTACACTGAAGCTTTCTTT. Its translation is CASSPVGGPYTEAFF.